The 15 T cell receptor beta chains in this list originate from one sample, sequenced in a study of T cell responses to AZD1222 COVID-19 vaccine. TCRdb's copy holds only in-frame clones and misses some; the assay was immunoSEQ multiplex PCR. The sample consists of about 130,000 clones, around 90% of them appearing once. This sample comprised peripheral blood, obtained on day 0 of AZD1222 vaccination. These receptors came from an adult in good health.

J is TRBJ1-5 and V is TRBV18; D is unclear. The CDR3 totals 14 residues. The V and J ends lost 1 base and 2 bases respectively, with 6 bases between them. Germline V lookup: CDR1 KGHSH, CDR2 LQKENI. CDR3 loop: CASSPRSGNQPQHF. The CDR3 DNA sequence: TGTGCCAGCTCACCACGGAGCGGCAATCAGCCCCAGCATTTT.

V usage is TRBV7-9 and J usage is TRBJ1-4, with D perhaps TRBD1 (5 bases). The CDR3 is 15 residues long. V was cut by 3 bases and J by 0 bases, with 8 bases left in between. Germline V gene lookup returns CDR1 SEHNR and CDR2 FQNEAQ (reference sequence). The CDR3 DNA reads TGTGCCAGCAGCTTCGGGGCAGCAACTAATGAAAAACTGTTTTTT. Translating gives CASSFGAATNEKLFF.

This sequence joins TRBV28 and TRBJ2-6, with TRBD1 matching over 7 bases. Germline CDR1 and CDR2: MDHEN and SYDVKM. With 1 base clipped from V and 4 bases from J, the junction kept 10 bases outside the gene matches. This CDR3 contains 18 residues. The CDR3 reads CASSLSRGLLLGANVLTF. CDR3 bases: TGTGCCAGCAGTTTATCCAGGGGGTTGCTGTTGGGGGCCAACGTCCTGACTTTC. The full variable domain, its missing parts supplied by reference TRBV28 and TRBJ2-6, is DVKVTQSSRYLVKRTGEKVFLECVQDMDHENMFWYRQDPGLGLRLIYFSYDVKMKEKGDIPEGYSVSREKKERFSLILESASTNQTSMYLCASSLSRGLLLGANVLTFGAGSRLTVL.

The chain links TRBV20-1 to TRBJ1-1, with TRBD1 as a possible D gene (5 bases). V dropped 3 bases and J dropped 1 base, with 9 bases sitting between them. CDR1 is DFQATT, CDR2 SNEGSKA, per germline (reference sequence). The CDR3 runs 13 residues. In DNA, the CDR3 is TGCAGTGCTAGTAGAACAGGGAACACTGAAGCTTTCTTT. Translating gives CSASRTGNTEAFF.

The rearrangement joins TRBV5-5 to TRBJ1-6; 7 bases fit TRBD1. Germline V gives CDR1 SGHKS, CDR2 YYEKEE (reference sequence). V trimming: 0 bases; J trimming: 10 bases; junction bases outside the gene matches: 10. The CDR3 covers 16 residues. The CDR3 region is CASSLDLTGDQSPLHF. CDR3 sequence (DNA): TGTGCCAGCAGCTTGGATTTAACAGGGGATCAGTCACCCCTCCACTTT.

The chain recombines TRBV11-3 with TRBJ1-1; no firm D call. Germline assignment: CDR1 SGHNT and CDR2 YENEEA. Deletions cut 5 bases from V and 5 bases from J, with 15 bases between. CDR3 length: 14 amino acids. The CDR3 nucleotides read TGTGCCAGCAGCCCAGTCCAGGTTGGGACTGAAGCTTTCTTT. Translating it yields CASSPVQVGTEAFF.

CDR3 residues: CASSERDQETQYF. CDR3 nucleotides: TGTGCCAGCAGTGAGAGGGACCAAGAGACCCAGTACTTC. The J gene is TRBJ2-5, the V gene TRBV6-1, with D perhaps TRBD2 (5 bases). This CDR3 has 13 amino acids. Germline CDR1 and CDR2: MNHNS and SASEGT. The V end lost 3 bases, the J end lost 0 bases, and 5 bases lay between the germline ends.

The V and J genes are TRBV28 and TRBJ2-6; TRBD2 aligns across 7 bases. The CDR3 consists of 18 residues. Germline CDR1 and CDR2: MDHEN and SYDVKM. V shed 1 base and J 0 bases; nucleotides not matched to a gene: 6. As DNA, the CDR3 is TGTGCCAGCAGTTTATTTCGGGGGGTTATCTCTGGGGCCAACGTCCTGACTTTC. This gives the protein CASSLFRGVISGANVLTF.

This rearrangement joins TRBV7-2 to TRBJ1-1; no clear D gene. V dropped 4 bases and J dropped 1 base, with 7 bases sitting between them. The CDR3 extends over 13 amino acids. Germline CDR1 SGHTA, CDR2 FQGNSA. The CDR3 spells CASSSDWNTEAFF. Written as DNA, the CDR3 is TGTGCCAGCAGCTCGGACTGGAACACTGAAGCTTTCTTT.

The chain employs TRBV5-4 and TRBJ1-1, with a possible D match to TRBD1 (5 bases). V was pared by 4 bases and J by 4 bases, with 11 bases between. The CDR3 is 13 residues long. Germline lookup yields CDR1 SGHNT and CDR2 YYREEE (reference sequence). In DNA form, the CDR3 reads TGTGCCAGCAGCGGGACGGCAATCACTGAAGCTTTCTTT. Translating gives CASSGTAITEAFF.

The rearrangement uses TRBV24-1 and TRBJ2-5; D gene ambiguous. CDR1 and CDR2 (germline): KGHDR, SFDVKD. This CDR3 contains 11 residues. With 10 bases removed from V and 5 bases from J, the gap between germline ends came to 10 bases. CDR3 sequence (DNA): TGTGCCACTAGTTCGGACGAGACCCAGTACTTC. It translates to CATSSDETQYF.

This chain joins TRBV5-1 and TRBJ1-1; tentative D call: TRBD1 (6 bases). The length of the CDR3 is 15 residues. Trimming left V 4 bases short and J 4 bases short, with 17 bases between. The germline CDR1 and CDR2 sequences are SGHRS and YFSETQ. CDR3 sequence: CASSISRGGGTEAFF. CDR3 bases: TGCGCCAGCAGCATCTCCAGGGGTGGGGGCACTGAAGCTTTCTTT.

V usage is TRBV9 and J usage is TRBJ1-3, with D unclear. This CDR3 has 16 residues. CDR1 and CDR2 (germline): SGDLS, YYNGEE. Trimming removed 0 bases from V and 0 bases from J, with 10 bases in between. The CDR3 region is CASSVGQAHSGNTIYF. Here the CDR3 DNA reads TGTGCCAGCAGCGTAGGTCAAGCACACTCTGGAAACACCATATATTTT.

The chain has TRBV27 and TRBJ2-1; 10 bases line up with TRBD1. Per germline, CDR1 MNHEY and CDR2 SMNVEV (reference sequence). This CDR3 comprises 17 residues. V was clipped by 0 bases and J by 5 bases; unmatched bases: 7. CDR3 region: CASSLSRGTGANNEQFF. The CDR3 DNA is TGTGCCAGCAGTTTATCGAGGGGGACAGGGGCGAACAATGAGCAGTTCTTC.

The gene calls are TRBV11-3 and TRBJ2-5, with unresolved D. Germline CDR1 is SGHNT and CDR2 is YENEEA. The V gene lost 5 bases and the J gene lost 2 bases, with 12 bases spanning the gap. This CDR3 spans 14 amino acids. The CDR3 spells CASSRRWDQETQYF. CDR3 bases: TGTGCCAGCAGCCGGAGATGGGATCAAGAGACCCAGTACTTC. Full variable domain (rest looked up from reference TRBV11-3 and TRBJ2-5): EAGVVQSPRYKIIEKKQPVAFWCNPISGHNTLYWYLQNLGQGPELLIRYENEEAVDDSQLPKDRFSAERLKGVDSTLKIQPAELGDSAVYLCASSRRWDQETQYFGPGTRLLVL.